This record looks at one TCR beta chain sequence and its context. This sample is drawn from a study of blood T cell repertoires in COVID-19. As for the study in general: Sites across the United States, Italy and Spain contributed samples from acute and convalescent COVID-19. Sources were T cells, B-cell-depleted T cells, or PBMCs; the material itself was cDNA or gDNA.

This CDR3 spans 15 amino acids. V lost 6 bases, J lost 2 bases, and 13 bases lay in between. Germline V gene lookup returns CDR1 MNHEY and CDR2 SVGAGI. Sequenced by immunoSEQ multiplex PCR; TCRdb stores in-frame clones only, minus some. This table holds over 60,000 clones, over 65% found once. The sample comprised peripheral blood. The sequence was collected from a human donor in a cohort sampled during active COVID-19. This chain uses TRBV6-5 with TRBJ2-2; tentatively, D is TRBD1 (7 bases). The CDR3 DNA reads as TGTGCCAGCAGCCGCGGGGACAGCAACACCGGGGAGCTGTTTTTT. Translating gives CASSRGDSNTGELFF.